This entry describes one T cell receptor (beta chain). The data belong to a study of blood T cell repertoires in COVID-19. In the study overall: PBMCs, B-cell-depleted T cells, or T cells provided the cDNA or gDNA that made up the material.

Germline V gives CDR1 LGHNA, CDR2 YSLEER. This CDR3 has 15 residues. Trimming pared 3 bases from V and 4 bases from J, leaving 16 bases between. Method: immunoSEQ multiplex PCR; TCRdb's copy keeps in-frame clones and lacks some. The sample holds around 70,000 clones, 80% to 90% seen once. The sequence was collected from a woman of 80 years or more with active or convalescent COVID-19. Sequences were obtained from peripheral blood. V is TRBV4-3 and J is TRBJ2-7; tentative D call: TRBD2 (5 bases). In nucleotides, the CDR3 is TGCGCCAGCAGCCAGGCACTAGGGTTAGGGTACGAGCAGTACTTC. Translating it yields CASSQALGLGYEQYF.